The 4 T cell receptor beta chains below come from one sample, sequenced in a study of identical twins (dated by TCRdb to about 2016). The method was 5' RACE. Instrument on record: Illumina HiSeq 2000. The public reads were run again by TCRdb, first through fastp at Q25 and then through MiXCR, and only productive beta chains were kept. Every CDR3 protein is listed once, alongside the most common genes and DNA of its rows. This sample is represented by nearly 900,000 distinct CDR3 sequences; 9% to 15% of them were singletons. The ten largest clones add up to around 1.6% of the sample. This same sample was also part of a study on yellow fever vaccine responses in identical twins.

The source material was PBMCs. The receptors were sampled from a woman younger than 30 in good health.

The chain recombines TRBV20-1 with TRBJ2-7; the D gene is possibly TRBD1 (5 bases). Germline V gene data show CDR1 as DFQATT and CDR2 as SNEGSKA (reference sequence). The CDR3 extends over 11 amino acids. Trimming shortened V by 1 base and J by 5 bases, and 6 bases separated the two germline ends. The CDR3 region has the DNA TGCAGTGCTAGAGGGGGCCACGAGCAGTACTTC. Protein: CSARGGHEQYF.

The chain carries TRBV24-1 and TRBJ2-3, with 9 bases matching TRBD1. Germline values: CDR1 KGHDR, CDR2 SFDVKD. J gave up 3 bases and V 5 bases, and 11 bases lay outside the gene matches. This CDR3 spans 17 amino acids. CDR3 loop: CATSARTGTGITDTQYF. The CDR3, as DNA: TGTGCCACCAGTGCCCGGACCGGGACAGGGATAACAGATACGCAGTATTTT.

V is TRBV7-9 and J is TRBJ2-7; 9 bases match TRBD2. There are 15 residues in the CDR3. In germline, CDR1 is SEHNR, CDR2 FQNEAQ (reference sequence). V trimming: 4 bases; J trimming: 3 bases; junction bases outside the gene matches: 7. The CDR3 region is CASSSQRGAGYEQYV. The CDR3 DNA reads TGTGCCAGCAGCTCGCAGCGGGGGGCAGGCTACGAGCAGTACGTC.

V and J are TRBV28 and TRBJ2-1; D remains ambiguous. The germline V gene encodes CDR1 MDHEN and CDR2 SYDVKM. The CDR3 extends over 17 amino acids. Trimming took 4 bases from V and 6 from J, leaving 22 bases between them. The CDR3 DNA reads TGTGCCAGCAGTTCCCGACCCGCGCCCCCTGTGCGCAATGAGCAGTTCTTC. Protein sequence: CASSSRPAPPVRNEQFF.